The entry below describes one TCR beta chain. Its antigen remains unknown. These data originate in a study of CD4+ T cells in melanoma. Study-wide results and limits: Neoantigen-specific CD4+ T cells in melanoma reportedly had diverse differentiation states. A reported correlation linked neoantigen-specific CD4+ T cells to CD8+, macrophage and B cell function.

This table comes from immunoSEQ multiplex PCR, and its TCRdb copy is limited to in-frame clones, with some not included. Of approximately 20,000 clones listed, over 75% are singletons. Between the trimmed V and J ends, which lost 0 bases and 5 bases, there was a span of 13 bases. CDR1 and CDR2 from the germline V gene are KGHSH and LQKENI. This CDR3 comprises 15 residues. This receptor was taken from a human donor with melanoma. The rearrangement links TRBV18 to TRBJ1-2; tentative D call: TRBD1 (5 bases). CDR3 sequence reads: CASSPPRTRGYGYTF. Here the CDR3 DNA reads TGTGCCAGCTCACCACCGAGGACGAGGGGTTATGGCTACACCTTC.